This entry describes one T cell receptor beta chain. Its antigen remains unidentified. Sequencing was performed with immunoSEQ multiplex PCR; in TCRdb, only in-frame clones are kept and a portion is missing. Of 13,000 or so clones listed, 85% to 95% are singletons. Genomic DNA came from blood conventional CD4+ T cells gated CD25-low CD127-high. The data were obtained in a study of regulatory and conventional T cells in RAG deficiency. Overall study results and limits: Sorted Omenn CD25-high CD127-low cells may not be bona fide Tregs. Treg unique TCR beta sequences were around 100-fold fewer in Omenn syndrome and CID/AS patients than controls. Patient subsets had shorter CDR3s; Omenn Treg-Tconv overlap exceeded 90%.

Trimming cost V 0 bases and J 5 bases; bases outside gene matches: 4. This CDR3 contains 15 residues. Germline values: CDR1 WNHNN, CDR2 SYGVQD (reference sequence). The data also belong to a second study, concerning regulatory T cells. This second study notes: The primer mix had 52 TRBV and 13 TRBJ primers.

The TCR originated in a human donor in good health. The material sequenced was CD4+ effector T cells sorted from blood. The chain combines TRBV10-1 with TRBJ2-3; 8 nucleotides agree with TRBD1. CDR3 DNA: TGCGCCAGCAGTGAGTCGGGCAGGGGGCAAGATACGCAGTATTTT. Protein: CASSESGRGQDTQYF.